This T cell receptor beta chain was obtained from a study of cytomegalovirus exposure and HLA in healthy donors. Findings and caveats of the study: Later on, an analysis tied roughly 17,000 TCR beta sequences to HLA alleles at 0.05 false discovery rate.

Amplification used 60 Vbeta primers and 13 Jbeta primers. Sequencing was performed with immunoSEQ multiplex PCR; in TCRdb, only in-frame clones are kept and a portion is missing. The repertoire consists of about 210,000 clones, with about 85% occurring once and the leading ten covering roughly 0.26%. On this clone: What it recognizes is unknown.

Looked up from germline, CDR1 is MGHRA and CDR2 is YSYEKL. Trimming at V came to 4 bases and at J to 1 base, leaving 5 bases not matched to a gene. The CDR3 loop spans 15 amino acids. The material sequenced was PBMCs. This chain joins TRBV4-1 and TRBJ1-2; TRBD1 matches 8 bases. The origin of this receptor is a girl aged 2-10 years in good health and CMV-seronegative. The CDR3 protein is CASSRADRGNYGYTF. The DNA of the CDR3 is TGCGCCAGCAGCCGCGCCGACAGGGGTAACTATGGCTACACCTTC.